These 8 T cell receptor beta chains were sequenced from one sample in a study of naive and memory T cell subsets. The beta constant-region primer was an equimolar mix of two oligonucleotides covering TRBC1 and TRBC2. Four rounds of PCR amplified the ligated cDNA using nested alpha and beta constant-region primers plus SP2. TCRdb ran MiXCR on the UMI-ligation and nested PCR reads and lists one entry per CDR3 protein. The sample shows about 99,000 distinct CDR3 sequences, about 14% of them seen only once. Overall study findings and caveats: Possibly reflecting memory cells re-expressing CD45RA, a few larger clonotypes occurred in naive repertoires, especially CD8.

Their specific antigens are unknown. Input material: naive CD8+ T cells from blood. The receptors shown here come from a human donor in good health.

At least ten counts were recorded for this clonotype. The V and J genes are TRBV20-1 and TRBJ1-1, with D possibly being TRBD1 (6 bases). V was pared by 0 bases and J by 0 bases, with 29 bases between. Germline assignment: CDR1 DFQATT and CDR2 SNEGSKA (reference sequence). This CDR3 is 21 amino acids long. CDR3 coding DNA: TGCAGTGCTAGAGATTTAGAGGGGATACAAAGGGGGACTTACATGAACACTGAAGCTTTCTTT. Protein: CSARDLEGIQRGTYMNTEAFF.

The rearrangement joins TRBV5-1 to TRBJ2-1; no reliable D call. V lost 0 bases and J lost 10, with 14 bases in between. CDR3 length: 14 amino acids. Germline CDR1 and CDR2: SGHRS and YFSETQ. The CDR3 sequence is CASSLAGNPNEQFF. The CDR3 DNA follows: TGCGCCAGCAGCTTGGCCGGAAACCCCAACGAGCAGTTCTTC. The variable domain in full, completed from reference TRBV5-1 and TRBJ2-1, reads KAGVTQTPRYLIKTRGQQVTLSCSPISGHRSVSWYQQTPGQGLQFLFEYFSETQRNKGNFPGRFSGRQFSNSRSEMNVSTLELGDSALYLCASSLAGNPNEQFFGPGTRLTVL.

This chain joins TRBV7-9 and TRBJ2-7; D is perhaps TRBD1 (6 bases). Germline CDR1 is SEHNR and CDR2 is FQNEAQ (reference sequence). CDR3 size: 14 residues. Trimming stripped 4 bases from V and 3 bases from J, with 13 bases between. The CDR3 protein is CASSSGTLFYEQYF. CDR3 sequence (DNA): TGTGCCAGCAGCTCCGGGACACTATTCTACGAGCAGTACTTC.

V gene TRBV14 combines with J gene TRBJ1-1; D remains unclear. The V gene lost 0 bases and the J gene lost 11 bases, with 13 bases spanning the gap. The CDR3 extends over 13 amino acids. Germline V gives CDR1 SGHDN, CDR2 FVKESK. Here the CDR3 DNA reads TGTGCCAGCAGCCAAGATTATCAACAGTCGGCTTTCTTT. It translates to CASSQDYQQSAFF.

The chain has TRBV12-3 or TRBV12-4 and TRBJ2-7, with D possibly TRBD1 on 5 matching bases. Trimming removed 2 bases at V and 3 bases at J, with 8 bases between. The CDR3 extends over 13 amino acids. The CDR3 sequence is CASSLSGIYEQYF. The CDR3 DNA follows: TGTGCCAGCAGTTTATCAGGGATCTACGAGCAGTACTTC.

In the case of this clonotype: Just one base apart from a much larger clone, this may be a read error. The J gene is TRBJ1-1, the V gene TRBV7-8, with a weak D call TRBD1 (5 bases). Trimming cost V 4 bases and J 5 bases, with 14 bases left between them. CDR1 and CDR2 (germline): SGHVS, FQNEAQ. There are 14 residues in the CDR3. CDR3 sequence (DNA): TGTGCCAGCAGCTCGGACGGGGGGTATACTGAAGCTTTCTTT. Amino acid sequence: CASSSDGGYTEAFF. Combining the CDR3 with reference TRBV7-8 and TRBJ1-1 gives the whole variable domain GAGVSQSPRYKVAKRGQDVALRCDPISGHVSLFWYQQALGQGPEFLTYFQNEAQLDKSGLPSDRFFAERPEGSVSTLKIQRTQQEDSAVYLCASSSDGGYTEAFFGQGTRLTVV.

The table lists this clonotype with many counts. This chain joins TRBV20-1 and TRBJ2-3; possible D gene TRBD2, 6 bases. Germline lookup yields CDR1 DFQATT and CDR2 SNEGSKA (reference sequence). This CDR3 is 19 amino acids long. The germline V and J ends were trimmed by 3 bases and 0 bases, with 25 bases remaining between them. CDR3 residues: CSASAPFFRSGPSTDTQYF. The CDR3 DNA reads TGCAGTGCTAGCGCCCCTTTTTTTCGGAGCGGGCCAAGCACAGATACGCAGTATTTT.

Notes on this clonotype: Since the CDR3 does not end with the conserved phenylalanine or tryptophan, this likely comes from a read error. The DNA is omitted, as the CDR3 cannot be located on it reliably, and the CDR3 follows TCRdb's listing. Here the CDR3 reads CASSSGLYT. The J gene is TRBJ2-7, the V gene TRBV7-9; TRBD2 is the table's D call, not checked against the DNA. CDR1 SEHNR and CDR2 FQNEAQ come from the germline V gene (reference sequence). The CDR3 region is 9 residues in length, termini included.